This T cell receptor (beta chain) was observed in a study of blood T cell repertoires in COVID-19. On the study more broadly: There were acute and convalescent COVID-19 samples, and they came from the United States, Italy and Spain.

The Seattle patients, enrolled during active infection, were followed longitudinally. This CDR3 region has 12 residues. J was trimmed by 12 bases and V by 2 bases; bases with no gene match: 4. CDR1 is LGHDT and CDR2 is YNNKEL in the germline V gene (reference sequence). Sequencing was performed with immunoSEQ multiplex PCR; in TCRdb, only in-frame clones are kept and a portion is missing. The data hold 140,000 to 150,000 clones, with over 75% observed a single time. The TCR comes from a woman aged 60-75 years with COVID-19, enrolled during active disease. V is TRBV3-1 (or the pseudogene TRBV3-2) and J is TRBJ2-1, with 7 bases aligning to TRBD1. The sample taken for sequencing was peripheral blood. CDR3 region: CASSQRQGAQFF. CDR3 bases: TGTGCCAGCAGCCAAAGACAGGGAGCGCAGTTCTTC.